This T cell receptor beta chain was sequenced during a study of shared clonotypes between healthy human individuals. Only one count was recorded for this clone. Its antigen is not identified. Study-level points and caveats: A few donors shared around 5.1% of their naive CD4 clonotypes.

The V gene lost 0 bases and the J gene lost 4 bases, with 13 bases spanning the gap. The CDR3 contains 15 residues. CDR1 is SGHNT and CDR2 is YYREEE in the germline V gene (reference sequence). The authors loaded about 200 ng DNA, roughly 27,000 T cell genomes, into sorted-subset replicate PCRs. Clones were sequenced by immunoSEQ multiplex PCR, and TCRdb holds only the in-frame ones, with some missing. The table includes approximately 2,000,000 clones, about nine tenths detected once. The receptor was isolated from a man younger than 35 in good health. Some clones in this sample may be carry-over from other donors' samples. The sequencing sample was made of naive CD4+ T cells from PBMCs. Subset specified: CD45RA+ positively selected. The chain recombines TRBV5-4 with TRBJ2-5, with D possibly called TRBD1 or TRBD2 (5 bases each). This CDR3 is CASSLGGLFGETQYF. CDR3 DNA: TGTGCCAGCAGCTTGGGGGGGTTGTTTGGAGAGACCCAGTACTTC.